Each of the 3 T cell receptor beta chains below was sequenced from the same sample in a study of blood T cell repertoires in COVID-19. The assay was immunoSEQ multiplex PCR, and TCRdb's table has in-frame clones only and misses some. The sample contains over 130,000 clones, about 80% of which appear only once. Source material: peripheral blood. All receptors come from a woman aged 55-70 years with acute or convalescent COVID-19.

V gene TRBV5-1 combines with J gene TRBJ2-2, with 11 bases lining up with TRBD2. V gave up 0 bases and J gave up 5 bases; unmatched junction bases: 9. CDR3 length: 18 amino acids. Germline CDR1 and CDR2: SGHRS and YFSETQ. As DNA, the CDR3 is TGCGCCAGCAGCTTGGTAGCGGGAGGGCCTCTTGTTACCGGGGAGCTGTTTTTT. This sequence encodes CASSLVAGGPLVTGELFF.

This rearrangement joins TRBV18 to TRBJ2-2, with D perhaps matching TRBD2 (5 bases). CDR1 KGHSH and CDR2 LQKENI come from the germline V gene. The CDR3 consists of 17 residues. Between the trimmed V and J ends, which lost 4 bases and 6 bases, there was a span of 21 bases. The CDR3 coding sequence is TGTGCCAGCTCACACCCAAAACGGACTCGCGCTCCCGGGGAGCTGTTTTTT. Its translation: CASSHPKRTRAPGELFF.

V usage is TRBV10-3 and J usage is TRBJ1-2; 12 nucleotides match TRBD1. Trimming cost V 2 bases and J 3 bases; bases outside gene matches: 1. The CDR3 runs 15 residues. Germline V lookup: CDR1 ENHRY, CDR2 SYGVKD. CDR3 nucleotide sequence: TGTGCCATCAGTGAGGGGACAGGGGGCGACTATGGCTACACCTTC. Translation: CAISEGTGGDYGYTF.